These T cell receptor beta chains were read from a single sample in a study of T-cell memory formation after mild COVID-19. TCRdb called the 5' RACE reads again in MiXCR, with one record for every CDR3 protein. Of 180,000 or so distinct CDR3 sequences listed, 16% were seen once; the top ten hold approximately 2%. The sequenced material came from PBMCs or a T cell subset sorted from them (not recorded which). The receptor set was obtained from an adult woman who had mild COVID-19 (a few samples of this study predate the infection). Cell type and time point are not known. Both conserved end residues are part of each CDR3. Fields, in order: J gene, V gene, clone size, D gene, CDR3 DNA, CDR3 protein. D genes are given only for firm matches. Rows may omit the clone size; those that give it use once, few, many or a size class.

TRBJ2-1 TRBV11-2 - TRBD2 TGTGCCAGCAGCTTAGCGGGACTAGCGGGAGGACGGACCTACAATGAGCAGTTCTTC CASSLAGLAGGRTYNEQFF
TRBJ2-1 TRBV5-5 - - TGTGCCAGCAGCTTTAGCGGGACAGGGCGAAATGAGCAGTTCTTC CASSFSGTGRNEQFF
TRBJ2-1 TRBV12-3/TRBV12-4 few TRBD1 TGTGCCAGCAGCCCGGGACAGGGAGTTGAGCAGTTCTTC CASSPGQGVEQFF
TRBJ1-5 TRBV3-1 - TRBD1 TGTGCCAGCAGCCAAAGGGGACAGAGCAATCAGCCCCAGCATTTT CASSQRGQSNQPQHF
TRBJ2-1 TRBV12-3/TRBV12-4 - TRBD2 TGTGCCAGCAAACTAGCGGGGGGGGAGCAGTTCTTC CASKLAGGEQFF
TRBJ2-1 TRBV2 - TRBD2 TGTGCCAGCGCCGGACTAGCGGCCTACAATGAGCAGTTCTTC CASAGLAAYNEQFF
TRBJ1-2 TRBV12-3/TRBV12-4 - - TGTGCCAGCAGTCCTGATCTCTACGGCTACACCTTC CASSPDLYGYTF
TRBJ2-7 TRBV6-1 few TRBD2 TGTGCCAGCAGTGAAGTTGACACTAGCGGATACGAGCAGTACTTC CASSEVDTSGYEQYF
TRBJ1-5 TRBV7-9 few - TGTGCCAGCAGCCCGGATGGAGGTCTAGCGGTTGCCAATCAGCCCCAGCATTTT CASSPDGGLAVANQPQHF
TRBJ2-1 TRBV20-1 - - TGCAGTGCTCAGATAAGGGTGGGTGAGCAGTTCTTC CSAQIRVGEQFF
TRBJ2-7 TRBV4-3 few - TGCGCCAGCAGCAAACAAACTCCAGGGGACGAGCAGTACTTC CASSKQTPGDEQYF
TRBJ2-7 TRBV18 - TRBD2 TGTGCCAGCTCACCCCCAGGGCAGCTAGCGGGCCCCTACGAGCAGTACTTC CASSPPGQLAGPYEQYF
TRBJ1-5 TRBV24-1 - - TGTGCCACCAGTGATTACGGCTCGTTCCAGCATTTT CATSDYGSFQHF
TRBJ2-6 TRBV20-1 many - TGCAGTGCTCAGAGCCGTAGAGGACAGCTCTCTGGGGCCAACGTCCTGACTTTC CSAQSRRGQLSGANVLTF
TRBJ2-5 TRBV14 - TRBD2 TGTGCCAGCAGCCACCTTGGGGTGGCGGGAGGAGAGACCCAGTACTTC CASSHLGVAGGETQYF
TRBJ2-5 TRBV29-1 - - TGCAGCGTTGAGGGAATTCGGGATCTGGGGCAAGAGACCCAGTACTTC CSVEGIRDLGQETQYF
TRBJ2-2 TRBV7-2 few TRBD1 TGTGCCAGCAGCTTAGGGGACAGGGTGATCCCCGGGGAGCTGTTTTTT CASSLGDRVIPGELFF
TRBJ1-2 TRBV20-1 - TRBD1 TGCAGTGCTAGACGACAGGGTAGCGGCTATGGCTACACCTTC CSARRQGSGYGYTF
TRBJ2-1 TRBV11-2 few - TGTGCCAGCAGCTTATGGTCCGGGACCATAACAGAGCAGTTCTTC CASSLWSGTITEQFF
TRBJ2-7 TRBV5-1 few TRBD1 TGCGCCAGCAGCCAGGGACAGACCTACGAGCAGTACTTC CASSQGQTYEQYF
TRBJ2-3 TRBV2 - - TGTGCCAGCAGTGGTCTTAGCGGCGCAGATACGCAGTATTTT CASSGLSGADTQYF
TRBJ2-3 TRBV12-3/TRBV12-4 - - TGTGCCAGCAGGCAATTCACAGATACGCAGTATTTT CASRQFTDTQYF
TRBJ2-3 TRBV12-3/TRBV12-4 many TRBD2 TGTGCCAGCAGTAATAGCGGGAGGGAGGATACGCAGTATTTT CASSNSGREDTQYF
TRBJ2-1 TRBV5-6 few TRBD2 TGTGCCAGCAGCAAACTAGCGGGTACGGTGGGTGAGCAGTTCTTC CASSKLAGTVGEQFF
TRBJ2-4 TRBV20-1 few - TGCAGTGCTAGCAGGCGGGGTAGTCAGTACTTC CSASRRGSQYF
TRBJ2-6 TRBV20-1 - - TGCAGTGCTAAGGACGGGAGCTCTGGGGCCAACGTCCTGACTTTC CSAKDGSSGANVLTF
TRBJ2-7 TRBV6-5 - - TGTGCCAGCAGTCTTATTTTGGCCGGTGGCGGGGCAAACTACGAGCAGTACTTC CASSLILAGGGANYEQYF
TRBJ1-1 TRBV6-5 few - TGTGCCTGCAAGAGGGCGGCGGGGAACACTGAAGCTTTCTTT CACKRAAGNTEAFF
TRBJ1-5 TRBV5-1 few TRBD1 TGCGCCAGCAGCCCAGGGGACAGGGACAATCAGCCCCAGCATTTT CASSPGDRDNQPQHF
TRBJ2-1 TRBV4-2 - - TGTGCCAGCAGCCAAGATGTGTGGAGCGGTTTCAATGAGCAGTTCTTC CASSQDVWSGFNEQFF
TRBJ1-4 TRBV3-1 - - TGTGCCAGCAGCCAAGAACTTGGTTCAACTAATGAAAAACTGTTTTTT CASSQELGSTNEKLFF
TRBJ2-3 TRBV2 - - TGTGCCAGCAGAGTAACGACAGCCTTCACAGATACGCAGTATTTT CASRVTTAFTDTQYF
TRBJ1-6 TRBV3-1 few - TGTGCCAGCAGCCAAGTCCCGTTTGTGTCACCCCTCCACTTT CASSQVPFVSPLHF
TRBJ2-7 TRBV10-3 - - TGTGCCATCAGTGGATCGGCGGGTACCTCCTACGAGCAGTACTTC CAISGSAGTSYEQYF
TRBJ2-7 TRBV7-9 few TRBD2 TGTGCCAGCAGCCGGACTAGCGGGGGCCATCACTCCTACGAGCAGTACTTC CASSRTSGGHHSYEQYF
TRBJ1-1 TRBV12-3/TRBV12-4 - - TGTGCCAGCAGGGGGGGTGTGACGGTGAACACTGAAGCTTTCTTT CASRGGVTVNTEAFF
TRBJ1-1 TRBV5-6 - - TGTGCCAGCAGCTTACTTCACAACACTGAAGCTTTCTTT CASSLLHNTEAFF
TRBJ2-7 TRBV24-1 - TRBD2 TGTGCCACCAGTGCCTCTGCCGGGACTAGCGGGAGCTACGAGCAGTACTTC CATSASAGTSGSYEQYF
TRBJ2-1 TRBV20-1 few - TGCAGTGCTGCTGACTTGACGGGCCTAGGGAATGAGCAGTTCTTC CSAADLTGLGNEQFF
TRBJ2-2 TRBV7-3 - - TGTGCCAGCAGCTTAGATCCCCACGCGAACACCGGGGAGCTGTTTTTT CASSLDPHANTGELFF
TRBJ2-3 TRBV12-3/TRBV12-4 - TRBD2 TGTGCCAGCAGCCCCCCCGCGGGGGGGGACCATACGCAGTATTTT CASSPPAGGDHTQYF
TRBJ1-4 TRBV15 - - TGTGCCACCAGCAGAGATCGTGGGGCTGAAAAACTGTTTTTT CATSRDRGAEKLFF
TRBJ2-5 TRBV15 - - TGTGCCACCAGCAGAGATAGAGGGACAAGCGTTCAAGAGACCCAGTACTTC CATSRDRGTSVQETQYF
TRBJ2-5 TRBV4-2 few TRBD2 TGTGCCAGCAGCCACGGGGGACTAGCGGTTTCCAAAGAGACCCAGTACTTC CASSHGGLAVSKETQYF
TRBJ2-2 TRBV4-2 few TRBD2 TGTGCCAGCAGCTCAAGGGGAGCGGGGCGTTACACCGGGGAGCTGTTTTTT CASSSRGAGRYTGELFF